This entry features one T cell receptor beta chain sequence. Its antigen remains unidentified. Per-nucleotide qualities are absent, and no much larger clonotype sits a single base away. Taken from the germline V gene (reference sequence), the CDR1 and CDR2 loops are SEHNR and FQNEAQ. The V and J ends are trimmed by 5 bases and 3 bases, leaving 14 bases between them. Taken from cysteine to phenylalanine, the CDR3 has 15 residues. Only CDR3 DNA remains: 45 bases, in frame from the first base. The immunoSEQ Assay, a bias-controlled multiplex PCR, was used to amplify TCRbeta CDR3 regions from genomic DNA. For the original study's pipeline: Nucleated cell counts per sample were estimated from amplification of reference gene primers within the assay. To quantify the absolute abundance of each unique TCRbeta CDR3 rearrangement, sequence reads were collapsed and filtered. For each sample, productive Simpson clonality was calculated as the square root of Simpson's diversity index across productive rearrangements. TCRdb re-hosts the immuneACCESS table, in-frame sequences only. Its copies lack some clones; in the studies checked, an unresolved V gene accounts for under half of them, and the cause for the rest is not known. V and J calls and clone size are as listed in that table; D and trimming were resolved from the DNA. In all, the sample holds approximately 390,000 clones, and roughly 88% of those were seen once. The top ten clones comprise more than 2% of the sample.

This sample was included in a study of blood T cell repertoires in COVID-19 (dated by TCRdb to the early 2020s). Background on the whole study: Collaborator samples came from the United States, Italy and Spain and covered acute and convalescent phases of COVID-19. The prospective study material was composed of cDNA or gDNA derived from T cells, B-cell-depleted T cells, or PBMCs. The dataset comprised deeply sampled blood TCRbeta repertoires from subjects exposed to, actively infected with, or recovered from COVID-19. A freely available public database, intended as a resource for researchers studying the immune response to SARS-CoV-2, is where the repertoires were released. Samples were obtained from the ongoing ImmuneRACE study (first 160 participants) and from roughly 1,300 subjects provided by 6 global collaborators. Nearly every sample came with metadata listing a de-identified subject ID, COVID-19 status, age in years and sex. Where HLA class I and class II types were available, the types were taken from metadata supplied by the sample provider, not from assay-based typing.

The research as a whole found: The amount of clinical and demographic metadata varied by source and participant and was provided uncurated.

Enrolling through a virtual design, the prospective study's participants ranged in age from roughly 18 to 89 years and lived across about two dozen United States geographic areas. Cohort assignment in the prospective study relied on participant-reported clinical history from a screening survey and a study questionnaire. In the prospective study, mobile phlebotomists collected whole blood, serum and a nasopharyngeal or oropharyngeal swab from each participant. Over a roughly 2-month period, participants in the prospective study had the option of providing additional blood draws and questionnaires. Before DNA extraction, blood samples from the prospective study were shipped at room temperature or frozen.

Material: PBMCs or T cells enriched from blood (not recorded which). The chain couples TRBV7-9 to TRBJ1-3, with the D gene uncertain. This TCR was recovered from a middle-aged woman with acute COVID-19. CDR3 region: CASSGLVSFGNTIYF. DNA sequence: TGTGCCAGCAGCGGTTTAGTGTCGTTTGGAAACACCATATATTTT.